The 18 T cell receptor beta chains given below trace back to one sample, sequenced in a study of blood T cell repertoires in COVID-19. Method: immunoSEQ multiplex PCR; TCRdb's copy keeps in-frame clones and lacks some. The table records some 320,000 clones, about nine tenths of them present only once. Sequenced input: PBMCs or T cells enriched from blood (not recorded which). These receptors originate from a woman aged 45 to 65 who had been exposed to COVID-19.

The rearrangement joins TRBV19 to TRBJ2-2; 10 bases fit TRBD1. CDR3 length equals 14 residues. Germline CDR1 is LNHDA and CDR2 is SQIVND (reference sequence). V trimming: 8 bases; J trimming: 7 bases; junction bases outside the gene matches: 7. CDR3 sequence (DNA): TGTGCCAGTGTGGGACAGGGGACGGGCGGGGAGCTGTTTTTT. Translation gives CASVGQGTGGELFF.

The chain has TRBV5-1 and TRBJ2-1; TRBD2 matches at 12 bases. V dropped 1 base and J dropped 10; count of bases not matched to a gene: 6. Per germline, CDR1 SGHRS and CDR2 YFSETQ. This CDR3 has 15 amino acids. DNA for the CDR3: TGCGCCAGCAGCTTGAGACTAGCGGGGGTTAAGGAGCAGTTCTTC. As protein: CASSLRLAGVKEQFF.

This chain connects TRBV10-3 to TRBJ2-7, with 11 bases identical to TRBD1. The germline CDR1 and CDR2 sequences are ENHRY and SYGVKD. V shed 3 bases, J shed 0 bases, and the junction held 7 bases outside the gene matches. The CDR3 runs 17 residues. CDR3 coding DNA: TGTGCCATCAGTGAAGCTCCGGGACAGGGGGTCTCCTACGAGCAGTACTTC. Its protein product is CAISEAPGQGVSYEQYF.

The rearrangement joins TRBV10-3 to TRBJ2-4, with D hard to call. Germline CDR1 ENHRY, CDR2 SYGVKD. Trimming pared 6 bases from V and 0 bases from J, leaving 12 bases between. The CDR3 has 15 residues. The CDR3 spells CAISAEVVAKNIQYF. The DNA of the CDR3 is TGTGCCATCAGCGCAGAGGTTGTAGCCAAAAACATTCAGTACTTC.

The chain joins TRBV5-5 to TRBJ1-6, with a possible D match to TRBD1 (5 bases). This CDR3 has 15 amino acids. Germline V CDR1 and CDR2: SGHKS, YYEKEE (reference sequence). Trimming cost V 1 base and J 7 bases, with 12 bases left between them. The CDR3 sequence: CASSLFQGLNSPLHF. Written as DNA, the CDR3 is TGTGCCAGCAGCTTGTTCCAGGGTCTAAATTCACCCCTCCACTTT.

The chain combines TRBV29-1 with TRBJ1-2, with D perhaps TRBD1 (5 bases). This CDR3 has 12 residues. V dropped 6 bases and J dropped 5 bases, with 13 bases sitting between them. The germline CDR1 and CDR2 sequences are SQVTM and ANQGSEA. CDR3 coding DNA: TGCAGCGTGGGGGGTCTGGGGTATGGCTACACCTTC. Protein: CSVGGLGYGYTF.

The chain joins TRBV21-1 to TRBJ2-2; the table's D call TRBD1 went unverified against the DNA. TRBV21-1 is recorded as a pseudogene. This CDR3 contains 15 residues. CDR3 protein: CASSIRQGSGGELFF. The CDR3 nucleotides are TGTGCCAGCAGCATCCGACAGGGGAGTGGCGGGGAGCTGTTTTTT.

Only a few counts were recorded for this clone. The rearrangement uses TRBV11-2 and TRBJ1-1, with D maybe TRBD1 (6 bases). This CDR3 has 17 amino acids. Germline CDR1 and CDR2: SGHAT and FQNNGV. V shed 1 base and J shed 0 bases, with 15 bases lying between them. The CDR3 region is CASSLGGGYSMNTEAFF. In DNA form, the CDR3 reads TGTGCCAGCAGCTTAGGAGGGGGTTACAGTATGAACACTGAAGCTTTCTTT. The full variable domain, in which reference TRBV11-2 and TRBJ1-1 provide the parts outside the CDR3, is EAGVAQSPRYKIIEKRQSVAFWCNPISGHATLYWYQQILGQGPKLLIQFQNNGVVDDSQLPKDRFSAERLKGVDSTLKIQPAKLEDSAVYLCASSLGGGYSMNTEAFFGQGTRLTVV.

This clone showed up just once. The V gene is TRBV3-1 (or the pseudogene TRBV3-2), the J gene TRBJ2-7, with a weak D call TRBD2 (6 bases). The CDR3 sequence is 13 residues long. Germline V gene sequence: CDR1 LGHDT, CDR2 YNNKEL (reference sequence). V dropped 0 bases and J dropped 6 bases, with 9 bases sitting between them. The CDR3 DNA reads TGTGCCAGCAGCCAAGATGGGGGGAGCGAGCAGTACTTC. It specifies CASSQDGGSEQYF.

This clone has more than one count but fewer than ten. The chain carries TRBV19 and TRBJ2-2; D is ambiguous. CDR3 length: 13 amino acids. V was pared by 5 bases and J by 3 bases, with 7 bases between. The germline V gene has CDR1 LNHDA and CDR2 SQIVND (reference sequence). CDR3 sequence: CASSGSHTGELFF. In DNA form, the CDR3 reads TGTGCCAGTAGTGGCAGTCACACCGGGGAGCTGTTTTTT.

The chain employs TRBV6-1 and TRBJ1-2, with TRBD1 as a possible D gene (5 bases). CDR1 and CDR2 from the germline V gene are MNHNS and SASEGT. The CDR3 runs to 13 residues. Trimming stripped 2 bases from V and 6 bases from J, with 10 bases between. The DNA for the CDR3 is TGTGCCAGCAGTGAATCAGGGTTGGATGGCTACACCTTC. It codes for CASSESGLDGYTF.

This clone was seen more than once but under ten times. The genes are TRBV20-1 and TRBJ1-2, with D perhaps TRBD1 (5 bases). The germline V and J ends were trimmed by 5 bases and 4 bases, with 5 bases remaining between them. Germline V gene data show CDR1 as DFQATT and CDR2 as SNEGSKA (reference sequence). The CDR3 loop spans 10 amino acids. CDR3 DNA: TGCAGTGCTGACAGCTATGGCTACACCTTC. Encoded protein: CSADSYGYTF.

The CDR3 loop is CASSLAGPDQPQHF. The CDR3 region has the DNA TGTGCCAGCAGTTTGGCAGGGCCCGATCAGCCCCAGCATTTT. This rearrangement joins TRBV28 to TRBJ1-5; D possibly corresponds to TRBD1 (5 bases). Germline V lookup: CDR1 MDHEN, CDR2 SYDVKM. The CDR3 is made up of 14 amino acids. Trimming cost V 3 bases and J 5 bases, with 11 bases left between them.

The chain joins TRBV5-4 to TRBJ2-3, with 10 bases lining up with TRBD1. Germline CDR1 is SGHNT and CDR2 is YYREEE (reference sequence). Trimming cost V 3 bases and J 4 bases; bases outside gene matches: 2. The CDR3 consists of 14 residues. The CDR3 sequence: CASSSTGGADTQYF. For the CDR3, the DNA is TGTGCCAGCAGCTCGACAGGGGGCGCAGATACGCAGTATTTT.

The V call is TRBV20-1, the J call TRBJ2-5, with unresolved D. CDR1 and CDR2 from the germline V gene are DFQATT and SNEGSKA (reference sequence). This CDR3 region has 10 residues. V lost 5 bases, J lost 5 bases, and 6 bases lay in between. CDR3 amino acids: CSAERETQYF. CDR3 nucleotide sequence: TGCAGTGCTGAACGGGAGACCCAGTACTTC.

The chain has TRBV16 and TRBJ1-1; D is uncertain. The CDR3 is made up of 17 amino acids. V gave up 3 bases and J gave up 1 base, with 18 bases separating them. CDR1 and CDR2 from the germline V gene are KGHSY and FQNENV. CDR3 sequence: CASSHRRVGRKNTEAFF. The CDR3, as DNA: TGTGCCAGCAGCCACCGTCGGGTAGGGAGAAAGAACACTGAAGCTTTCTTT.

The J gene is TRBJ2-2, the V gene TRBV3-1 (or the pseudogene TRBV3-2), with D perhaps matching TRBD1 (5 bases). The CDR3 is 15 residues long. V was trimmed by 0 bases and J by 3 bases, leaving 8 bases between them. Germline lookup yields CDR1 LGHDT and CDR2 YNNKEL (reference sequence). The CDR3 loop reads CASSQDTGYTGELFF. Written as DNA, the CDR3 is TGTGCCAGCAGCCAAGATACAGGCTACACCGGGGAGCTGTTTTTT.

CDR3 residues: CAISDRGTSPLHF. The CDR3 DNA reads TGTGCCATCAGTGACAGGGGGACTTCACCCCTCCACTTT. The chain couples TRBV10-3 to TRBJ1-6; 7 bases line up with TRBD1. Germline-derived CDR1 and CDR2 are ENHRY and SYGVKD. Unmatched junction bases numbered 2, after V lost 3 bases and J lost 9 bases. The CDR3 has 13 residues.